This T cell receptor (beta chain) was captured by sequencing in a study of beta chain features in type 1 diabetes (dated by TCRdb to between 2018 and 2020). Context from the whole study: No differences in mean age, gender distribution, total cell number or subset yield were found between patients and healthy donors. Regulatory and stem cell-like memory subsets were obtained from only 8 patients and about 8 healthy donors, while naive and central memory subsets were obtained from all 28 donors. A total of about 100,000,000 sorted cells were examined across all samples, and RNA yield correlated strongly with the number of cells per subset. In the study, TCRB repertoires of sorted circulating CD4+ T cell subsets from recently diagnosed type 1 diabetes patients were compared with those of matched healthy donors.

The CDR3 runs 14 residues from the cysteine to the phenylalanine. Kept here is only the CDR3 DNA, which spans 42 bases and is read in frame from base 1. The germline V gene (reference sequence) sets CDR1 to GTSNPN and CDR2 to SVGIG. A distance of 15 bases separates the germline ends of V and J, which lose 8 bases and 2 bases respectively. Only a few counts were recorded for this clone. Its antigen remains unidentified. The sample holds no much larger clone one base away, and base qualities are not on file. All of the isolated RNA was reverse transcribed with the High Capacity cDNA Reverse Transcription Kit, so expressed TCRB transcripts were sequenced. Naive, central memory and regulatory T cell samples underwent deep immunoSEQ sequencing, averaging roughly 3.4 million total reads per sample. Sorted cells were lysed in RLT buffer and RNA was extracted with DNase-treated RNeasy Micro or Mini kits, depending on cell number. Each cell subset was processed separately to prevent cross-contamination, with patient and healthy donor samples processed together. The immunoSEQ multiplex PCR was used to amplify TCRB sequences from cDNA, generating 87-bp fragments that spanned the CDR3 region. Sequencing of the amplicons was done on the Illumina HiSeq platform. As for the original processing: PCR bias was computationally corrected using synthetic template baselines, reads within Hamming distance 2 were collapsed, and singletons that could not be merged were discarded. Reads were aligned to IMGT to assign V, D and J genes, CDR3 length, and insertions or deletions at six rearrangement sites. Clonotype counts were normalized to sorted cell number within each subset before computing true diversity and Gini coefficients with the tcR R package. The overlap coefficient, calculated on TCRB nucleotide sequences, was used to measure repertoire sharing. As a proxy for the pre-selection repertoire, out-of-frame TCRB sequences from naive cells were analyzed. TCRdb carries this immuneACCESS record with in-frame sequences only. Its versions omit some clonotypes, under half of them owing to an unresolved V gene in the studies checked, with the rest unexplained. V, J and clone size derive from that table, while D and trimming were established from the DNA sequence. The sample includes roughly 370,000 clones, with approximately 15% observed a single time. The ten largest clones represent around 0.039% of the sample.

The study at large found these results: PCR might favor shorter templates, but patient and control samples were amplified and corrected together, so any skew would affect both groups equally. Because small numbers of individuals were included in the HLA sub-analyses, any influence of HLA type on TCRB rearrangement was left unresolved. Type 1 diabetes patients showed a moderate but significant shortening of TCRB CDR3 length in all four CD4+ subsets. Fewer insertions and more nucleotide deletions at VDJ recombination sites were observed in patients with type 1 diabetes, implying thymic rearrangement abnormalities. Naive, central memory and regulatory TCRB repertoires appeared to be more similar among patients than among healthy donors. Because cDNA was sequenced instead of genomic DNA, activated cells with high expression could be over-represented, although the groups did not differ in activation or CD3 levels.

Each donor gave one peripheral blood draw, approximately 100 mL on average, collected into heparinised tubes. A BD FACSAria II and a panel including CD45RO, CCR7, CD25, CD127, CD95 and CD27 were used to sort naive, central memory, regulatory and stem cell-like memory CD4+ T cells. Purity was above 98% for every sorted population. PBMCs were isolated immediately by Lymphoprep density gradient centrifugation and stained directly without culture. So that batch effects would be minimized, each experiment stained and sorted samples in pairs, pairing one healthy donor with one patient. This TCR came from a man younger than 45 in good health. The sample consisted of naive CD4+ T cells from blood. Taken with the paper, the label for cell subset or site translates to: true naive CD4+ T cells. This chain is built from TRBV30 and TRBJ1-4; the best D guess is TRBD1, with 5 bases matching. The nucleotides are TGTGCCGTGAGTCGGGGCGCGACTAATGAAAAACTGTTTTTT. Its amino acids are CAVSRGATNEKLFF.